The 22 T cell receptor beta chains below were found in one sample sequenced in a study of OX40 agonist ivuxolimab in advanced cancers. Clones were read by immunoSEQ multiplex PCR, and TCRdb kept only the in-frame ones, dropping some. The sample records 20,000 to 30,000 clones, 65% to 80% being singletons. The source was CD4+ or CD8+ T cells sorted from blood, collected in a trial of the OX40 agonist ivuxolimab. These receptors were obtained from an adult with an advanced solid tumor such as melanoma, head and neck, liver or kidney cancer.

The chain links TRBV6-1 to TRBJ2-7; either TRBD1 or TRBD2 may fit D (5 bases each). The CDR3 has 14 residues. V lost 3 bases to trimming and J lost 0 bases, with 9 bases between them. Germline assignment: CDR1 MNHNS and CDR2 SASEGT. CDR3: CASSESGSSYEQYF. The CDR3 nucleotides are TGTGCCAGCAGTGAGTCAGGGAGCTCCTACGAGCAGTACTTC.

This clone has a handful of counts. The chain carries TRBV7-9 and TRBJ1-6; 7 bases fit TRBD1. The length of the CDR3 is 16 residues. V lost 5 bases and J lost 4; bases outside the gene matches: 8. Per the germline V gene, CDR1 is SEHNR and CDR2 is FQNEAQ (reference sequence). The CDR3: CASSPTGQRYNSPLHF. CDR3 in DNA: TGTGCCAGCAGCCCCACGGGACAGAGATATAATTCACCCCTCCACTTT.

This clone qualifies as medium-sized. The chain carries TRBV6-6 and TRBJ1-2, with a weak D call TRBD1 (5 bases). Per the germline V gene, CDR1 is MNHNY and CDR2 is SVGAGI (reference sequence). Trimming pared 4 bases from V and 6 bases from J, leaving 9 bases between. CDR3 length: 12 amino acids. The CDR3 DNA is TGTGCCAGCAGTTTACCAGGGCATGGCTACACCTTC. It yields the protein CASSLPGHGYTF.

The chain couples TRBV5-1 to TRBJ2-3, with 9 bases aligning to TRBD1. Germline assignment: CDR1 SGHRS and CDR2 YFSETQ. The CDR3 is 14 amino acids. The trim removed 4 bases at V and 6 bases at J, leaving 6 bases unmatched. CDR3 DNA sequence: TGCGCCAGCAGCGGGGACAGGGATACTGATACGCAGTATTTT. Its translation is CASSGDRDTDTQYF.

This chain joins TRBV4-3 and TRBJ2-5, with 11 bases that match TRBD2. The CDR3 runs 16 residues. The V segment lost 0 bases and the J segment 5 bases; nucleotides outside the gene matches: 5. Looked up from germline, CDR1 is LGHNA and CDR2 is YSLEER. The DNA of the CDR3 is TGCGCCAGCAGCCAAGACGTAGCGGGGGGGCCGGAGACCCAGTACTTC. Its protein product is CASSQDVAGGPETQYF.

The V and J genes are TRBV19 and TRBJ1-4; D is perhaps TRBD1 (6 bases). The CDR3 loop spans 15 amino acids. Germline CDR1 and CDR2: LNHDA and SQIVND (reference sequence). Trimming shortened V by 9 bases and J by 7 bases, and 21 bases separated the two germline ends. This CDR3 is CASDARGAEGEKLFF. As DNA, the CDR3 is TGTGCCAGCGATGCGAGGGGGGCGGAGGGTGAAAAACTGTTTTTT.

There are a few counts of this clone. CDR3 nucleotide sequence: TGTGCCAGCAGCTTAAGGGGCCGTGAAGCTTTCTTT. This sequence encodes CASSLRGREAFF. The rearrangement uses TRBV13 and TRBJ1-1, with TRBD1 as a possible D gene (5 bases). Trimming pared 2 bases from V and 7 bases from J, leaving 8 bases between. The CDR3 runs to 12 residues. Germline CDR1 is PRHDT and CDR2 is FYEKMQ (reference sequence). The full variable domain, with the rest looked up from reference TRBV13 and TRBJ1-1, is AAGVIQSPRHLIKEKRETATLKCYPIPRHDTVYWYQQGPGQDPQFLISFYEKMQSDKGSIPDRFSAQQFSDYHSELNMSSLELGDSALYFCASSLRGREAFFGQGTRLTVV.

The V and J genes are TRBV5-4 and TRBJ1-1, with D possibly TRBD1 on 6 matching bases. Germline V gene lookup returns CDR1 SGHNT and CDR2 YYREEE (reference sequence). The CDR3 is 13 residues long. Trimming left V 7 bases short and J 4 bases short, with 14 bases between. The CDR3 sequence is CASHLGGGTEAFF. CDR3 in DNA: TGTGCCAGCCATCTAGGGGGAGGCACTGAAGCTTTCTTT.

This chain uses TRBV6-5 with TRBJ1-5; D not resolved. The germline V gene encodes CDR1 MNHEY and CDR2 SVGAGI. Trimming removed 0 bases at V and 6 bases at J, with 12 bases between. CDR3 length: 15 amino acids. CDR3 loop: CASSYSSGQGQPQHF. CDR3 bases: TGTGCCAGCAGTTACTCGAGTGGTCAAGGTCAGCCCCAGCATTTT.

As DNA, the CDR3 is TGTGCCAGTAGTTACAGGGGCGCTGAAGCTTTCTTT. Protein sequence: CASSYRGAEAFF. The chain combines TRBV19 with TRBJ1-1, with 7 bases matching TRBD1. Germline loops: CDR1 LNHDA, CDR2 SQIVND (reference sequence). The CDR3 length is 12 residues. V lost 5 bases and J lost 6; bases outside the gene matches: 3.

The gene calls are TRBV7-9 and TRBJ1-3; D uncertain. V was pared by 4 bases and J by 0 bases, with 13 bases between. Germline assignment: CDR1 SEHNR and CDR2 FQNEAQ (reference sequence). The CDR3 contains 16 residues. The CDR3 DNA sequence: TGTGCCAGCAGCTCGGCCGGGTCGAACTCTGGAAACACCATATATTTT. This gives the protein CASSSAGSNSGNTIYF. Full variable domain (rest looked up from reference TRBV7-9 and TRBJ1-3): DTGVSQNPRHKITKRGQNVTFRCDPISEHNRLYWYRQTLGQGPEFLTYFQNEAQLEKSRLLSDRFSAERPKGSFSTLEIQRTEQGDSAMYLCASSSAGSNSGNTIYFGEGSWLTVV.

The chain recombines TRBV5-4 with TRBJ2-7; D is ambiguous. V lost 3 bases, J lost 0 bases, and 13 bases lay in between. The CDR3 contains 15 residues. Germline loops: CDR1 SGHNT, CDR2 YYREEE (reference sequence). Here the CDR3 reads CASSSVAGSSYEQYF. The CDR3 DNA reads as TGTGCCAGCAGCTCAGTTGCTGGAAGCTCCTACGAGCAGTACTTC.

The chain links TRBV6-5 to TRBJ2-7; D is ambiguous. Germline CDR1 reads MNHEY; CDR2 reads SVGAGI. The CDR3 contains 14 residues. V was shortened by 7 bases and J by 0 bases, with 13 bases between the two germline ends. In DNA form, the CDR3 reads TGTGCCAGCACCGAAGGCGTAAGCTCCTACGAGCAGTACTTC. The encoded protein is CASTEGVSSYEQYF.

V and J are TRBV14 and TRBJ1-6; TRBD1 aligns across 7 bases. V dropped 1 base and J dropped 7; count of bases not matched to a gene: 4. Looked up from germline, CDR1 is SGHDN and CDR2 is FVKESK. The CDR3 sequence is 15 residues long. This chain's CDR3 is CASSQVGGANSPLHF. For the CDR3, the DNA is TGTGCCAGCAGCCAAGTAGGGGGCGCGAATTCACCCCTCCACTTT.

The gene calls are TRBV11-2 and TRBJ1-3; D remains ambiguous. V was cut by 5 bases and J by 3 bases, with 11 bases left in between. Germline V gene sequence: CDR1 SGHAT, CDR2 FQNNGV. This CDR3 comprises 14 residues. The CDR3 protein is CASSLPGGGNTIYF. As DNA, the CDR3 is TGTGCCAGCAGCCTACCGGGAGGTGGAAACACCATATATTTT.

This clone was seen a handful of times. The chain recombines TRBV18 with TRBJ1-5; D is unclear. Trimming pared 2 bases from V and 2 bases from J, leaving 7 bases between. CDR1 is KGHSH and CDR2 is LQKENI in the germline V gene. The CDR3 totals 14 residues. CDR3: CASSPEWGNQPQHF. The DNA of the CDR3 is TGTGCCAGCTCACCAGAGTGGGGCAATCAGCCCCAGCATTTT.

The chain joins TRBV6-1 to TRBJ2-2; D may be TRBD2 (5 bases). Trimming shortened V by 1 base and J by 4 bases, and 10 bases separated the two germline ends. In germline, CDR1 is MNHNS, CDR2 SASEGT. This CDR3 comprises 15 residues. The CDR3 DNA sequence: TGTGCCAGCAGTGAAGATCTAGGGAGCACCGGGGAGCTGTTTTTT. Its protein product is CASSEDLGSTGELFF.

The DNA for the CDR3 is TGCAGCGTTAGGAGGGACTACGAGCAGTACTTC. Protein product: CSVRRDYEQYF. This chain connects TRBV29-1 to TRBJ2-7; possible D gene TRBD2, 6 bases. There are 11 residues in the CDR3. Germline lookup yields CDR1 SQVTM and CDR2 ANQGSEA. Trimming cost V 5 bases and J 3 bases, with 8 bases left between them.

Only one count was recorded for this clone. The rearrangement uses TRBV4-2 and TRBJ1-1, with D perhaps TRBD1 (6 bases). Germline loops: CDR1 LGHNA, CDR2 YNFKEQ. This CDR3 region has 16 residues. V dropped 5 bases and J dropped 4 bases, with 20 bases sitting between them. The CDR3 is CASSTTEGESGTEAFF. CDR3 nucleotide sequence: TGTGCCAGCAGCACGACCGAGGGGGAAAGTGGCACTGAAGCTTTCTTT.

The gene calls are TRBV15 and TRBJ2-7, with D possibly being TRBD1 or TRBD2 (5 bases each). This CDR3 spans 14 amino acids. V lost 0 bases and J lost 2, with 8 bases in between. Germline loops: CDR1 LNHNV, CDR2 YYDKDF (reference sequence). DNA for the CDR3: TGTGCCACCAGCAGAGAGGGGGAGACCTACGAGCAGTACTTC. Translating it yields CATSREGETYEQYF.

This clone occurred a few times. This CDR3 reads CAITLRGENTEAFF. The CDR3 DNA follows: TGTGCCATAACCCTCCGGGGCGAGAACACTGAAGCTTTCTTT. The V gene is TRBV6-1, the J gene TRBJ1-1, with D maybe TRBD1 (5 bases). Deletions cut 10 bases from V and 1 base from J, with 16 bases between. Germline-derived CDR1 and CDR2 are MNHNS and SASEGT. The length of the CDR3 is 14 residues.

The table lists this clone with a count of one. The chain recombines TRBV27 with TRBJ2-4; tentatively, D is TRBD2 (5 bases). This CDR3 is 14 amino acids long. Germline V lookup: CDR1 MNHEY, CDR2 SMNVEV (reference sequence). V was clipped by 10 bases and J by 8 bases, with 21 bases between them. The CDR3 loop is CATQFTSGVDIQYF. For the CDR3, the DNA is TGTGCCACCCAGTTTACATCCGGGGTTGACATTCAGTACTTC.